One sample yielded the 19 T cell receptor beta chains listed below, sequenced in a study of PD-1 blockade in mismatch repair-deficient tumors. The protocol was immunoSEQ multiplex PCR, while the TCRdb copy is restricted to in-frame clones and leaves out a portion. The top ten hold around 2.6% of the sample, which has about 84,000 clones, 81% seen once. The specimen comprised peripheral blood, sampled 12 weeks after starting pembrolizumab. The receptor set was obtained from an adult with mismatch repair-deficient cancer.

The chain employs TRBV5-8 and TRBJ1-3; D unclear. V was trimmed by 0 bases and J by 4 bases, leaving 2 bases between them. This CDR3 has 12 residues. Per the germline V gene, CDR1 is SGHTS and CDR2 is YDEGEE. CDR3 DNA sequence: TGTGCCAGCAGCTTGGTCGGAAACACCATATATTTT. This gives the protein CASSLVGNTIYF.

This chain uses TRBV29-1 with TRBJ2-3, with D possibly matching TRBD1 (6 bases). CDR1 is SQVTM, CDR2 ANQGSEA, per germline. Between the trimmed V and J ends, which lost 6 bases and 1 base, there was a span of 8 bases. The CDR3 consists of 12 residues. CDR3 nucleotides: TGCAGCGTGCGACAGGGCACAGATACGCAGTATTTT. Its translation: CSVRQGTDTQYF.

The CDR3 region has the DNA TGTGCCAGCAGCTTAGCAGACTTTAATGAAAAACTGTTTTTT. Amino acid sequence: CASSLADFNEKLFF. This chain uses TRBV7-6 with TRBJ1-4; D gene ambiguous. V was trimmed by 0 bases and J by 4 bases, leaving 6 bases between them. Germline V CDR1 and CDR2: SGHVS, FNYEAQ. CDR3 size: 14 residues.

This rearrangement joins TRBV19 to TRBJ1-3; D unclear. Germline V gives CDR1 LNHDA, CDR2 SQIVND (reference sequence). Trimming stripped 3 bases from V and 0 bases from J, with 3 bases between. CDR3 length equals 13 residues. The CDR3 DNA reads TGTGCCAGTAGTATCAGCTCTGGAAACACCATATATTTT. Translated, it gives CASSISSGNTIYF.

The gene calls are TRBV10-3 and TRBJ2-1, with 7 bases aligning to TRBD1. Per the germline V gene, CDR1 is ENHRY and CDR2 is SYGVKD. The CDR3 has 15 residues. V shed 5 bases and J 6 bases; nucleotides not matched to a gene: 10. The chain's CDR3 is CAISKTGTEANEQFF. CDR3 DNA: TGTGCCATCAGTAAAACCGGGACAGAGGCCAATGAGCAGTTCTTC.

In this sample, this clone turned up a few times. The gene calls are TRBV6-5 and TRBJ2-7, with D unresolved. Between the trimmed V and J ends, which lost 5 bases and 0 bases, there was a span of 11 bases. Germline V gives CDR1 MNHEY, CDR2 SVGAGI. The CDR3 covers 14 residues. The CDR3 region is CASSRSSSSYEQYF. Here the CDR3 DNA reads TGTGCCAGCAGTCGATCAAGTAGCTCCTACGAGCAGTACTTC.

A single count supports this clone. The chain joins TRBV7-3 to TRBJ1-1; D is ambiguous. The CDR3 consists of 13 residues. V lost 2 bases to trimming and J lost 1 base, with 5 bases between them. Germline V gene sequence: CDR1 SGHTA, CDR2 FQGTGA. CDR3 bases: TGTGCCAGCAGCTTAGGAGCGAACACTGAAGCTTTCTTT. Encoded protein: CASSLGANTEAFF. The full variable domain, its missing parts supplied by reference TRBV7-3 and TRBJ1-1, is GAGVSQTPSNKVTEKGKYVELRCDPISGHTALYWYRQSLGQGPEFLIYFQGTGAADDSGLPNDRFFAVRPEGSVSTLKIQRTERGDSAVYLCASSLGANTEAFFGQGTRLTVV.

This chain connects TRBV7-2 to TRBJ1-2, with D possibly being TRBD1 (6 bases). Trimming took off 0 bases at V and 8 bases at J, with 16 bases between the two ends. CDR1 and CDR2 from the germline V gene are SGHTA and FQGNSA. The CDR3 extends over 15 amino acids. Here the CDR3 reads CASSLASDSPGGYTF. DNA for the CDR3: TGTGCCAGCAGCTTAGCGTCGGACAGCCCCGGGGGCTACACCTTC.

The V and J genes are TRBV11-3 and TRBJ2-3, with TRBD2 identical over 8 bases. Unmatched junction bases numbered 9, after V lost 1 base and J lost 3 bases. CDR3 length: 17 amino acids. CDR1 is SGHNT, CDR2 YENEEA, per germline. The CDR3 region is CASSLVSGGFGTDTQYF. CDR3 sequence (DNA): TGTGCCAGCAGCTTAGTAAGCGGGGGATTTGGGACAGATACGCAGTATTTT.

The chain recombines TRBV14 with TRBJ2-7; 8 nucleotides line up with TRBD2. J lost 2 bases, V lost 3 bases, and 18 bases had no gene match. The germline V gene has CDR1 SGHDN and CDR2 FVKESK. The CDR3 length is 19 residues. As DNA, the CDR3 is TGTGCCAGCAGCCACGACTTCGGGGTTAGCGGGGCCAGCCCCTACGAGCAGTACTTC. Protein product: CASSHDFGVSGASPYEQYF.

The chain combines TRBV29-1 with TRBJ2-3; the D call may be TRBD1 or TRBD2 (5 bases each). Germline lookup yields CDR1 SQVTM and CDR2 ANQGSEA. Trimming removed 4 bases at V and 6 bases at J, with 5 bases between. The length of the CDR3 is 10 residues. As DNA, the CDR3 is TGCAGCGTTGGGGGGGATACGCAGTATTTT. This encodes CSVGGDTQYF.

CDR3 sequence: CASSFDVGQGAWGTEAFF. The CDR3 region has the DNA TGTGCCAGCAGCTTTGACGTCGGACAGGGCGCTTGGGGCACTGAAGCTTTCTTT. The genes are TRBV7-9 and TRBJ1-1, with 8 bases matching TRBD1. Germline loops: CDR1 SEHNR, CDR2 FQNEAQ (reference sequence). The junction had 16 bases not matched to a gene; V was cut back by 3 bases and J by 4 bases. This CDR3 contains 18 residues.

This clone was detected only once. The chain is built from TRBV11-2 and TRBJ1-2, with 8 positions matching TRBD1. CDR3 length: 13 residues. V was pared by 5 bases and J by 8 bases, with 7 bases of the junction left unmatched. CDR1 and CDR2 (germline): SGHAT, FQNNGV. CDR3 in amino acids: CASSQGALGGYTF. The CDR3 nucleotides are TGTGCCAGCAGCCAGGGGGCTCTAGGGGGCTACACCTTC.

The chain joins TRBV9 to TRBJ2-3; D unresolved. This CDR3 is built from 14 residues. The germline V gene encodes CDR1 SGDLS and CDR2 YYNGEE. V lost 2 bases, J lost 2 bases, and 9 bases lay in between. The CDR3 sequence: CASSVTGYTDTQYF. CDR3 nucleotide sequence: TGTGCCAGCAGCGTGACGGGTTACACAGATACGCAGTATTTT.

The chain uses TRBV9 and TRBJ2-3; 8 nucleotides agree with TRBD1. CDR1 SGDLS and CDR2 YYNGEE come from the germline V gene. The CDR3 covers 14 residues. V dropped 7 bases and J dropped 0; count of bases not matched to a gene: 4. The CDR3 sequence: CASGGQGSTDTQYF. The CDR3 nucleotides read TGTGCCAGCGGTGGACAGGGAAGCACAGATACGCAGTATTTT.

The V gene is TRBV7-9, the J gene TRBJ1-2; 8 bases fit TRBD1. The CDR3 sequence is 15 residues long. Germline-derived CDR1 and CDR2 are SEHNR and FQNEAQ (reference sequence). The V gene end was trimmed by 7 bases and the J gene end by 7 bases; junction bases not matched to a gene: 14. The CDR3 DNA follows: TGTGCCAGCATCCCTAGCGCAGGGGGCCCTCGTGGCTACACCTTC. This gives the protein CASIPSAGGPRGYTF.

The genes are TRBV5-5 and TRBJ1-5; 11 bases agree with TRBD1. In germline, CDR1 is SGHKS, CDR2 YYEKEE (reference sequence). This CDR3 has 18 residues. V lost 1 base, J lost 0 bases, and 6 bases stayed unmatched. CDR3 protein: CASSLRDRGGNSNQPQHF. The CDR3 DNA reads TGTGCCAGCAGCTTGAGGGACAGGGGGGGCAATAGCAATCAGCCCCAGCATTTT.

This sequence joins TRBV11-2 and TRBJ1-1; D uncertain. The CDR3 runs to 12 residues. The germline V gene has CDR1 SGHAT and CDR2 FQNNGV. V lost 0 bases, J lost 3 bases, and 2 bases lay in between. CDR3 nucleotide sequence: TGTGCCAGCAGCTTAGATGACACTGAAGCTTTCTTT. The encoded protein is CASSLDDTEAFF. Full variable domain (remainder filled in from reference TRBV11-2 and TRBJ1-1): EAGVAQSPRYKIIEKRQSVAFWCNPISGHATLYWYQQILGQGPKLLIQFQNNGVVDDSQLPKDRFSAERLKGVDSTLKIQPAKLEDSAVYLCASSLDDTEAFFGQGTRLTVV.

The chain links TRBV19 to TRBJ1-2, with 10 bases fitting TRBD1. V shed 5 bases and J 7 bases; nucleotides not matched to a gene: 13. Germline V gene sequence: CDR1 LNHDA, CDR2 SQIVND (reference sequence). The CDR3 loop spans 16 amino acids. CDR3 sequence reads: CASSGAGTGVFLGYTF. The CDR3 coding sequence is TGTGCCAGTAGTGGAGCGGGGACAGGGGTATTTCTTGGCTACACCTTC.